This T cell receptor beta chain was sequenced for a study of CD8 T cells in Susac syndrome. The T cells that were sequenced for TCR beta were CD8+ and CD4+ cells from blood. CDR1 and CDR2 from the germline V gene are MGHRA and YSYEKL. Trimming shortened V by 1 base and J by 4 bases, and 14 bases separated the two germline ends. This CDR3 comprises 15 residues. Reverse transcription used roughly 0.45 to 1 ug RNA and random hexamers. Amplification of TCR beta CDR3 across 54 Vbeta and 13 Jbeta was performed with immunoSEQ multiplex PCR. TCRdb ran MiXCR on the immunoSEQ multiplex PCR reads and lists one entry per CDR3 protein. The sample has 53,000 or so distinct CDR3 sequences, roughly 93% seen once.

The sequenced material came from CD8+ T cells from PBMCs. The chain joins TRBV4-1 to TRBJ2-7, with D unresolved. This clonotype was sampled from a human donor in good health. CDR3 DNA: TGCGCCAGCAGCCAAGGCCCGGGTCAGCCATACGAGCAGTACTTC. Its protein is CASSQGPGQPYEQYF.